This T cell receptor (beta chain) comes out of a study of blood T cell repertoires in COVID-19. Study summary: The analysed material was cDNA or gDNA that came from T cells, B-cell-depleted T cells, or PBMCs.

Cohorts were based on clinical histories the participants reported. All recovered Cohort 3 donors got two negative PCRs, got clearance, or saw symptom resolution. Authors' data handling: Amplification with reference gene primers provided the estimates of nucleated cell counts. Sequencing used immunoSEQ multiplex PCR; TCRdb keeps in-frame clones, though not all of them. V and J calls and clone size are copied from that table; D and trimming were computed from the DNA. The table lists 95,000 to 150,000 clones, around 84% of them singletons. CDR3 length: 15 residues. Germline V gene sequence: CDR1 MRHNA, CDR2 SNTAGT. Unmatched junction bases numbered 5, after V lost 6 bases and J lost 1 base.

The TCR sequence derives from a woman in her 30s who had recovered from COVID-19. Sequencing input: PBMCs or T cells enriched from blood (not recorded which). This chain joins TRBV6-4 and TRBJ1-2; 10 nucleotides agree with TRBD1. This chain's CDR3 is CASRARDRGNYGYTF. The CDR3 DNA is TGTGCCAGCAGGGCCCGGGACAGGGGTAACTATGGCTACACCTTC.